The following is a T cell receptor beta chain sequence with its context. Its antigen target is currently unknown. Nothing much larger sits one base from this clone, and base qualities are not available. Collaborating institutions collected whole blood in K2EDTA tubes following their own protocols. For TCRbeta analysis, collaborators shipped samples in one of three forms: frozen whole blood, isolated PBMCs, or DNA extracted from either of those sample types. TCRbeta CDR3 regions were amplified from genomic DNA using the immunoSEQ Assay, a bias-controlled multiplex PCR. Regarding the original processing steps: Nucleated cell counts per sample were estimated from amplification of reference gene primers within the assay. Sequence reads were collapsed and filtered to measure the absolute abundance of every unique TCRbeta CDR3 rearrangement. For each sample, productive Simpson clonality was calculated as the square root of Simpson's diversity index over productive rearrangements. The table was pulled from immuneACCESS by TCRdb, which kept in-frame rearrangements only. Such tables lose some clones; where checked, under half of the loss comes from unresolved V genes, and the rest has no known cause. The V and J calls and clone size are taken from that table; D and trimming were inferred from the DNA. Counted in this sample were about 140,000 clones; around 84% of them appeared once. Of the sample, roughly 8.7% is held by the ten largest clones.

The CDR3 contains 16 residues, cysteine and phenylalanine counted. The DNA shown is the 48-base CDR3, in frame from base 1. Reading the germline V gene (reference sequence) gives CDR1 LGHDT and CDR2 YNNKEL. Between the V and J ends, shortened by 1 base and 2 bases respectively, the junction contains 14 bases. This specimen comes from a study of blood T cell repertoires in COVID-19 (dated by TCRdb to about 2020). At the level of the whole study: Samples covering the acute and convalescent phases of COVID-19 were provided by collaborators in the United States, Italy and Spain. The material from the prospective study consisted of cDNA or gDNA derived from T cells, B-cell-depleted T cells, or PBMCs. The dataset comprised deeply sampled blood TCRbeta repertoires from subjects exposed to, actively infected with, or recovered from COVID-19. The repertoires were released in a freely available public database intended as a resource for research on the immune response to SARS-CoV-2. The samples were drawn from two sources: the first 160 participants of the ongoing ImmuneRACE study, and fewer than 1,500 subjects contributed by 6 global collaborators. The sample metadata nearly always contained a de-identified subject ID, COVID-19 status, age in years and sex. HLA class I and class II types, where available, came from metadata supplied by the sample provider rather than from assay-based typing. Paper-wide results and their limitations: How much clinical and demographic metadata was included differed by source and by participant, and the metadata was provided uncurated.

Sequencing input: peripheral blood. In this chain, TRBV3-1 (or the pseudogene TRBV3-2) is recombined with TRBJ2-5, and perhaps TRBD2 as D gene, on 6 matching bases. The sequence was collected from a woman between 55 and 75 years old with acute or convalescent COVID-19. The DNA sequence is as follows: TGTGCCAGCAGCCAAGGATCGGCGGGGCGGCAAGAGACCCAGTACTTC. It specifies CASSQGSAGRQETQYF.